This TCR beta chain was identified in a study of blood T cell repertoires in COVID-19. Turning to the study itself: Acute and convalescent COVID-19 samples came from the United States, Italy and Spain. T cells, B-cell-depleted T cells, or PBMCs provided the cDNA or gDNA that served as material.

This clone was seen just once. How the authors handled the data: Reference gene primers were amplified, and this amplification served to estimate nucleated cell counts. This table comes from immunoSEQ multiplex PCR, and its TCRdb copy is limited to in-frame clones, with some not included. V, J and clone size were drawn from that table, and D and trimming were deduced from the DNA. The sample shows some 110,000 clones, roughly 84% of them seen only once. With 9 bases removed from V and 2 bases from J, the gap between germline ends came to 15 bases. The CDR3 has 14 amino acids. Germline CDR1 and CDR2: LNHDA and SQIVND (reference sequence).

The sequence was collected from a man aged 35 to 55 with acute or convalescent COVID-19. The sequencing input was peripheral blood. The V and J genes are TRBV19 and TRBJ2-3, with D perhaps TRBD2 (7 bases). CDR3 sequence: CASRRGGDTDTQYF. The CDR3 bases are TGTGCCAGCCGTCGAGGGGGGGACACAGATACGCAGTATTTT.